The 12 T cell receptor beta chains below were found in one sample sequenced in a study of cytomegalovirus exposure and HLA in healthy donors. PCR involved 60 Vbeta and 13 Jbeta primers. The data were produced by immunoSEQ multiplex PCR, yet TCRdb's version contains in-frame clones alone and is incomplete. Seen here are 170,000 or so clones, about four fifths observed once, and the top ten hold over 1.5%. Input material: PBMCs. All receptors derive from a man between 45 and 60 years old in good health and CMV-seronegative.

The chain uses TRBV29-1 and TRBJ1-5; D is unclear. Trimming left V 5 bases short and J 8 bases short, with 16 bases between. Germline assignment: CDR1 SQVTM and CDR2 ANQGSEA. The CDR3 contains 13 residues. In nucleotides, the CDR3 is TGCAGCGTTAAGCGAAGTGGCGGAGAGCCCCAGCATTTT. Residues: CSVKRSGGEPQHF. The whole variable domain, filled in from reference TRBV29-1 and TRBJ1-5, reads SAVISQKPSRDICQRGTSLTIQCQVDSQVTMMFWYRQQPGQSLTLIATANQGSEATYESGFVIDKFPISRPNLTFSTLTVSNMSPEDSSIYLCSVKRSGGEPQHFGDGTRLSIL.

The chain joins TRBV9 to TRBJ2-1; 10 bases are a match to TRBD2. The germline CDR1 and CDR2 sequences are SGDLS and YYNGEE. V was clipped by 0 bases and J by 10 bases; unmatched bases: 10. The CDR3 sequence is 16 residues long. This CDR3 is CASSVGERGGQGEQFF. The CDR3 nucleotides read TGTGCCAGCAGCGTAGGGGAGCGGGGGGGCCAAGGAGAGCAGTTCTTC.

The genes are TRBV18 and TRBJ1-2, with 8 bases identical to TRBD1. The CDR3 sequence is 13 residues long. V lost 2 bases, J lost 8 bases, and 4 bases stayed unmatched. CDR1 is KGHSH and CDR2 is LQKENI in the germline V gene. The CDR3 region is CASSPVTGEGYTF. Here the CDR3 DNA reads TGTGCCAGCTCACCAGTGACAGGGGAAGGCTACACCTTC.

V is TRBV6-5 and J is TRBJ1-2; 8 bases match TRBD1. Germline assignment: CDR1 MNHEY and CDR2 SVGAGI. Losses at the gene ends were 7 bases for V and 8 bases for J; bases not matched to a gene: 6. This CDR3 region has 12 residues. The CDR3: CASIGTGGGYTF. As DNA, the CDR3 is TGTGCCAGCATTGGGACAGGTGGAGGCTACACCTTC.

CDR3 nucleotide sequence: TGTGCCAGCAGCTTGGGATCCGGGAATTGGTTTGAGCAGTACTTC. Translated, it gives CASSLGSGNWFEQYF. The chain is built from TRBV5-4 and TRBJ2-7; a weak D match, TRBD2 (5 bases). V lost 0 bases, J lost 7 bases, and 17 bases lay in between. This CDR3 comprises 15 residues. Per the germline V gene, CDR1 is SGHNT and CDR2 is YYREEE (reference sequence).

The chain couples TRBV6-5 to TRBJ2-7; D is possibly TRBD2 (5 bases). V was shortened by 3 bases and J by 5 bases, with 14 bases between the two germline ends. This CDR3 comprises 14 residues. Germline lookup yields CDR1 MNHEY and CDR2 SVGAGI. CDR3 sequence reads: CASSYVRGNDEQYF. The CDR3 DNA reads as TGTGCCAGCAGTTATGTGCGAGGGAACGACGAGCAGTACTTC.

The genes are TRBV4-3 and TRBJ2-7; maybe TRBD1 (6 bases). The germline V gene encodes CDR1 LGHNA and CDR2 YSLEER. This CDR3 is 15 amino acids long. V lost 0 bases and J 1 base, leaving 10 bases between the germline ends. The CDR3 coding sequence is TGCGCCAGCAGCCAAGACGCCCAGGGGTCCTACGAGCAGTACTTC. Translated, it gives CASSQDAQGSYEQYF.

The chain links TRBV5-1 to TRBJ2-7; 10 positions agree with TRBD1. The CDR3 has 18 amino acids. CDR1 is SGHRS, CDR2 YFSETQ, per germline. With V trimmed by 0 bases and J by 4 bases, 13 bases remained unmatched. CDR3 amino acids: CASSLVPLGTGVGYEQYF. Written as DNA, the CDR3 is TGCGCCAGCAGCTTGGTCCCCCTAGGGACAGGGGTTGGGTACGAGCAGTACTTC.

V usage is TRBV30 and J usage is TRBJ2-7, with 9 positions matching TRBD1. This CDR3 has 13 residues. Germline trimming cut 2 bases from V and 4 bases from J; bases unmatched to any gene: 3. Germline assignment: CDR1 GTSNPN and CDR2 SVGIG (reference sequence). The CDR3 sequence is CAWSLDRGYEQYF. The CDR3 coding sequence is TGTGCCTGGAGTCTGGACAGGGGTTACGAGCAGTACTTC.

This clone came up a few times. This rearrangement joins TRBV5-8 to TRBJ2-5; TRBD2 agrees at 9 bases. Germline loops: CDR1 SGHTS, CDR2 YDEGEE. The J segment lost 3 bases and the V segment lost 6 bases, leaving 12 bases of the junction unmatched. The CDR3 totals 16 residues. CDR3 DNA: TGTGCCAGCATCGCCGGGACTAGCAATTTCAAAGAGACCCAGTACTTC. This sequence encodes CASIAGTSNFKETQYF.

This chain links TRBV9 with TRBJ2-1; possible D gene TRBD2, 7 bases. The V end was cut by 0 bases, the J end by 7 bases, with 14 bases between. This CDR3 is 15 amino acids long. Germline CDR1 SGDLS, CDR2 YYNGEE. This CDR3 is CASSVGGGGPNEQFF. The CDR3 DNA sequence: TGTGCCAGCAGCGTAGGTGGGGGGGGCCCGAATGAGCAGTTCTTC. Using reference TRBV9 and TRBJ2-1 for the parts outside the CDR3, the full variable domain is DSGVTQTPKHLITATGQRVTLRCSPRSGDLSVYWYQQSLDQGLQFLIQYYNGEERAKGNILERFSAQQFPDLHSELNLSSLELGDSALYFCASSVGGGGPNEQFFGPGTRLTVL.

This clone came up once. The chain recombines TRBV27 with TRBJ2-7; the match to TRBD2 covers 7 bases. V trimming: 5 bases; J trimming: 6 bases; junction bases outside the gene matches: 7. The CDR3 has 13 residues. From germline, CDR1 is MNHEY and CDR2 SMNVEV (reference sequence). The CDR3 DNA reads as TGTGCCAGCAGTCCGCGGACTAGAGGCGAGCAGTACTTC. The encoded protein is CASSPRTRGEQYF.